The 31 T cell receptor beta chains in this list originate from one sample, sequenced in a study of cytomegalovirus exposure and HLA in healthy donors (dated by TCRdb to the late 2010s). The library was generated by the immunoSEQ multiplex PCR assay. The multiplex PCR relied on a mix of 60 forward primers for TCR Vbeta segments and 13 reverse primers for TCR Jbeta segments. TCRdb limited this immuneACCESS table to in-frame rearrangements with V and J called. A share of clones is missing; checked studies link under half to unresolved V genes, and the rest is unexplained. This sample has about 160,000 clones in its table, and roughly 73% of those were observed once. The biggest ten clones account for under 1.5% of the sample. The specimen sequenced was PBMCs. These receptors were taken from a woman under 40 in good health and CMV-seronegative.

With regard to this clone: Other DNA sequences in the sample encode the same CDR3. V gene TRBV19 combines with J gene TRBJ1-1, with D possibly being TRBD1 (5 bases). V was pared by 1 base and J by 3 bases, with 9 bases between. The germline V gene encodes CDR1 LNHDA and CDR2 SQIVND (reference sequence). The CDR3 is 14 residues long. This chain's CDR3 is CASSIGQGYTEAFF. As DNA, the CDR3 is TGTGCCAGTAGTATAGGGCAGGGATACACTGAAGCTTTCTTT.

The chain is built from TRBV7-3 and TRBJ1-1; a weak D match, TRBD1 (5 bases). The CDR3 is 13 residues long. V gave up 2 bases and J gave up 12 bases, with 16 bases separating them. In germline, CDR1 is SGHTA, CDR2 FQGTGA. The CDR3: CASSLGPTQGSFF. The CDR3 bases are TGTGCCAGCAGCTTAGGCCCCACCCAGGGATCTTTCTTT.

A few counts support this clone. The chain couples TRBV2 to TRBJ2-7; TRBD1 matches 8 bases. With 6 bases clipped from V and 5 bases from J, the junction kept 3 bases outside the gene matches. This CDR3 is built from 12 residues. Germline values: CDR1 SNHLY, CDR2 FYNNEI. CDR3 nucleotide sequence: TGTGCCAGCAGGGACAGGGTCCACGAGCAGTACTTC. It specifies CASRDRVHEQYF. The complete variable domain, with remaining parts taken from reference TRBV2 and TRBJ2-7, reads EPEVTQTPSHQVTQMGQEVILRCVPISNHLYFYWYRQILGQKVEFLVSFYNNEISEKSEIFDDQFSVERPDGSNFTLKIRSTKLEDSAMYFCASRDRVHEQYFGPGTRLTVT.

The chain uses TRBV2 and TRBJ1-1, with D unresolved. V gave up 11 bases and J gave up 2 bases, with 12 bases separating them. The CDR3 has 12 residues. Germline lookup yields CDR1 SNHLY and CDR2 FYNNEI. The CDR3 DNA reads as TGTGCCCGGGGTCAGAAAAACACTGAAGCTTTCTTT. Amino acid sequence: CARGQKNTEAFF.

The chain employs TRBV10-3 and TRBJ1-2; a weak D match, TRBD1 (5 bases). Germline V gives CDR1 ENHRY, CDR2 SYGVKD. The CDR3 consists of 15 residues. V lost 7 bases to trimming and J lost 4 bases, with 19 bases between them. The CDR3 here is CAITGLAGAFYGYTF. Here the CDR3 DNA reads TGTGCCATCACAGGGCTAGCGGGCGCTTTCTATGGCTACACCTTC.

This clone was seen once. The V gene is TRBV5-4, the J gene TRBJ2-7; a possible D gene is TRBD2 (6 bases). The V gene's germline CDR1 is SGHNT and CDR2 YYREEE (reference sequence). The CDR3 length is 18 residues. Trimming shortened V by 4 bases and J by 5 bases, and 28 bases separated the two germline ends. CDR3 residues: CASSPGRWSVVKKDEQYF. DNA of the CDR3: TGTGCCAGCAGCCCGGGGAGGTGGAGCGTGGTGAAGAAAGACGAGCAGTACTTC. The complete variable domain, with remaining parts taken from reference TRBV5-4 and TRBJ2-7, reads ETGVTQSPTHLIKTRGQQVTLRCSSQSGHNTVSWYQQALGQGPQFIFQYYREEENGRGNFPPRFSGLQFPNYSSELNVNALELDDSALYLCASSPGRWSVVKKDEQYFGPGTRLTVT.

The chain joins TRBV6-5 to TRBJ2-1, with D maybe TRBD2 (6 bases). Germline CDR1 MNHEY, CDR2 SVGAGI. The V end lost 4 bases, the J end lost 0 bases, and 13 bases lay between the germline ends. The CDR3 consists of 16 residues. CDR3 amino acids: CASSSRDSSSYNEQFF. In DNA form, the CDR3 reads TGTGCCAGCAGTTCCCGGGACTCAAGCTCCTACAATGAGCAGTTCTTC.

The chain employs TRBV28 and TRBJ1-2, with TRBD1 as a possible D gene (5 bases). Trimming took 6 bases from V and 2 from J, leaving 13 bases between them. The CDR3 contains 14 residues. Germline CDR1 MDHEN, CDR2 SYDVKM. Here the CDR3 reads CASRRGGGNYGYTF. The CDR3 DNA sequence: TGTGCCAGCAGAAGGGGCGGGGGGAACTATGGCTACACCTTC.

The gene calls are TRBV6-1 and TRBJ1-2; 9 bases fit TRBD1. V trimming: 0 bases; J trimming: 7 bases; junction bases outside the gene matches: 18. In germline, CDR1 is MNHNS, CDR2 SASEGT. CDR3 length: 19 amino acids. CDR3 in DNA: TGTGCCAGCAGTGAAGCGTCCCCAGGGACAGGGTATTCCAGGGGTGGCTACACCTTC. Encoded protein: CASSEASPGTGYSRGGYTF.

The V call is TRBV2, the J call TRBJ1-6; TRBD1 might be the D (5 bases). Germline CDR1 reads SNHLY; CDR2 reads FYNNEI. This CDR3 contains 12 residues. Here the CDR3 DNA reads TGTGCTAGAGGCAGGGAAAATTCACCCCTCCACTTT. As protein: CARGRENSPLHF.

The J gene is TRBJ1-2, the V gene TRBV6-5; D might be TRBD1 (6 bases). CDR3 length equals 12 residues. Trimming took off 10 bases at V and 4 bases at J, with 13 bases between the two ends. Germline V CDR1 and CDR2: MNHEY, SVGAGI. This CDR3 is CATTATGYGYTF. CDR3 sequence (DNA): TGTGCCACCACCGCGACAGGCTATGGCTACACCTTC.

This clone was recorded a few times. The chain recombines TRBV11-2 with TRBJ1-6; D may be TRBD1 (5 bases). Germline V lookup: CDR1 SGHAT, CDR2 FQNNGV. This CDR3 is 15 amino acids long. The V end lost 0 bases, the J end lost 9 bases, and 12 bases lay between the germline ends. CDR3 loop: CASSLEAGGASPLHF. The CDR3 nucleotides read TGTGCCAGCAGCTTAGAGGCAGGCGGGGCTTCACCCCTCCACTTT.

This chain joins TRBV27 and TRBJ1-1; no firm D call. Per germline, CDR1 MNHEY and CDR2 SMNVEV (reference sequence). V was trimmed by 3 bases and J by 7 bases, leaving 12 bases between them. The CDR3 sequence is 13 residues long. CDR3 residues: CASSLWGGYEAFF. The CDR3 coding sequence is TGTGCCAGCAGTTTGTGGGGAGGCTATGAAGCTTTCTTT.

This clone is a singleton in its sample. The chain joins TRBV6-5 to TRBJ2-3, with 9 bases matching TRBD1. The trim removed 6 bases at V and 4 bases at J, leaving 8 bases unmatched. The CDR3 is made up of 15 amino acids. Germline values: CDR1 MNHEY, CDR2 SVGAGI. CDR3 amino acids: CASRGNRGLADTQYF. The CDR3 DNA reads TGTGCCAGCAGGGGAAACAGGGGGCTGGCAGATACGCAGTATTTT.

The chain uses TRBV6-5 and TRBJ2-1; 8 bases map to TRBD1. Germline CDR1 reads MNHEY; CDR2 reads SVGAGI. V gave up 0 bases and J gave up 4 bases; unmatched junction bases: 5. This CDR3 spans 16 amino acids. CDR3 amino acids: CASSYSKTGVYNEQFF. The CDR3 nucleotides are TGTGCCAGCAGTTACTCGAAGACAGGGGTTTACAATGAGCAGTTCTTC.

The chain combines TRBV18 with TRBJ1-1; D possibly corresponds to TRBD1 (5 bases). Trimming stripped 6 bases from V and 5 bases from J, with 10 bases between. Germline V lookup: CDR1 KGHSH, CDR2 LQKENI. The CDR3 length is 12 residues. CDR3 nucleotides: TGTGCCAGCTCGCAAGGGGATACTGAAGCTTTCTTT. Protein product: CASSQGDTEAFF.

The chain employs TRBV5-1 and TRBJ1-1; the D is unclear. The CDR3 has 14 amino acids. V lost 3 bases, J lost 7 bases, and 16 bases lay in between. CDR1 SGHRS and CDR2 YFSETQ come from the germline V gene. The CDR3 sequence is CASSSGALAREAFF. The CDR3 nucleotides are TGCGCCAGCAGCTCGGGAGCTTTAGCCCGTGAAGCTTTCTTT.

The chain employs TRBV9 and TRBJ1-6; TRBD1 is a possible D gene (6 bases). CDR1 is SGDLS and CDR2 is YYNGEE in the germline V gene. Trimming removed 0 bases at V and 7 bases at J, with 11 bases between. The CDR3 loop spans 15 amino acids. This CDR3 is CASSVAPQGNSPLHF. The DNA of the CDR3 is TGTGCCAGCAGCGTAGCACCGCAGGGGAATTCACCCCTCCACTTT.

The chain links TRBV11-1 to TRBJ2-2; the D gene is possibly TRBD2 (6 bases). CDR1 SGHAT and CDR2 FQDESV come from the germline V gene (reference sequence). The CDR3 extends over 15 amino acids. V dropped 1 base and J dropped 6 bases, with 12 bases sitting between them. CDR3 DNA sequence: TGTGCCAGCAGCTTAGACCCCGGGGAGGCCGGGGAGCTGTTTTTT. The encoded protein is CASSLDPGEAGELFF.

The chain recombines TRBV29-1 with TRBJ1-1, with D perhaps matching TRBD1 (5 bases). Per germline, CDR1 SQVTM and CDR2 ANQGSEA. The V and J ends lost 5 bases and 5 bases respectively, with 12 bases between them. The CDR3 has 12 residues. CDR3 nucleotide sequence: TGCAGCGTTATCGGCAGGGTTACTGAAGCTTTCTTT. Amino acid sequence: CSVIGRVTEAFF.

The chain joins TRBV15 to TRBJ2-7, with D possibly being TRBD1 (6 bases). Germline lookup yields CDR1 LNHNV and CDR2 YYDKDF (reference sequence). This CDR3 contains 18 residues. With 0 bases removed from V and 2 bases from J, the gap between germline ends came to 20 bases. CDR3 in DNA: TGTGCCACCAGCAGAGATTATGTGATAATTGGGGGCGCCTACGAGCAGTACTTC. It translates to CATSRDYVIIGGAYEQYF.

This clone was observed a few times. This rearrangement joins TRBV5-8 to TRBJ1-1, with D hard to call. The CDR3 length is 14 residues. V lost 2 bases, J lost 0 bases, and 8 bases lay in between. The germline V gene has CDR1 SGHTS and CDR2 YDEGEE. CDR3 bases: TGTGCCAGCAGCTTCCTCTACTTGAACACTGAAGCTTTCTTT. Translating it yields CASSFLYLNTEAFF.

A few counts support this clone. The V gene is TRBV10-3, the J gene TRBJ2-7; D possibly corresponds to TRBD2 (6 bases). The length of the CDR3 is 11 residues. Germline V gene sequence: CDR1 ENHRY, CDR2 SYGVKD. Trimming left V 8 bases short and J 1 base short, with 6 bases between. This CDR3 is CAIGGSYEQYF. CDR3 nucleotide sequence: TGTGCCATCGGGGGGTCCTACGAGCAGTACTTC.

The chain combines TRBV6-1 with TRBJ2-1; 10 bases fit TRBD2. The CDR3 totals 16 residues. CDR1 and CDR2 (germline): MNHNS, SASEGT. The V and J ends lost 3 bases and 2 bases, in that order; junction bases with no gene match: 4. CDR3: CASSDGSGGAYNEQFF. The CDR3, as DNA: TGTGCCAGCAGTGATGGGAGCGGGGGGGCCTACAATGAGCAGTTCTTC.

The gene calls are TRBV2 and TRBJ1-1, with D unresolved. The CDR3 totals 12 residues. V lost 8 bases and J lost 5, with 12 bases in between. CDR1 SNHLY and CDR2 FYNNEI come from the germline V gene. CDR3 sequence reads: CASEGGRTEAFF. CDR3 coding DNA: TGTGCCAGCGAAGGAGGGAGAACTGAAGCTTTCTTT.

The chain is built from TRBV7-8 and TRBJ2-1; possibly TRBD2 for D (5 bases). The CDR3 is 16 amino acids. V gave up 4 bases and J gave up 2 bases, with 15 bases separating them. The V gene's germline CDR1 is SGHVS and CDR2 FQNEAQ. DNA of the CDR3: TGTGCCAGCAGCTCGGACTCCCGCTCCCCCTACAATGAGCAGTTCTTC. Its translation is CASSSDSRSPYNEQFF.

To note about this clone: Its ends do not fully match the called genes, so a read error is possible. V usage is TRBV7-2 and J usage is TRBJ2-3; TRBD1 agrees at 7 bases. Germline V CDR1 and CDR2: SGHTA, FQGNSA. The CDR3 is made up of 12 amino acids. The DNA of the CDR3 is TGTGCCAGCAGCTCTGGGACAGTTACGCAGTATTTT. It encodes CASSSGTVTQYF. The variable domain in full, with the rest retrieved from reference TRBV7-2 and TRBJ2-3, is GAGVSQSPSNKVTEKGKDVELRCDPISGHTALYWYRQSLGQGLEFLIYFQGNSAPDKSGLPSDRFSAERTGGSVSTLTIQRTQQEDSAVYLCASSSGTVTQYFGPGTRLTVL.

The chain joins TRBV28 to TRBJ1-6; D uncertain. Trimming removed 5 bases at V and 6 bases at J, with 11 bases between. The germline V gene encodes CDR1 MDHEN and CDR2 SYDVKM. The CDR3 covers 14 residues. The CDR3 reads CASSPPGLNSPLHF. The CDR3 region has the DNA TGTGCCAGCAGTCCCCCAGGCCTTAATTCACCCCTCCACTTT.

This chain uses TRBV28 with TRBJ2-7; 14 nucleotides align to TRBD2. This CDR3 is built from 15 residues. With V trimmed by 3 bases and J by 4 bases, 2 bases remained unmatched. Germline assignment: CDR1 MDHEN and CDR2 SYDVKM. For the CDR3, the DNA is TGTGCCAGCAGTTTCGGGACTAGCGGGGGATACGAGCAGTACTTC. Protein product: CASSFGTSGGYEQYF. Filled out from reference TRBV28 and TRBJ2-7, the complete variable domain reads DVKVTQSSRYLVKRTGEKVFLECVQDMDHENMFWYRQDPGLGLRLIYFSYDVKMKEKGDIPEGYSVSREKKERFSLILESASTNQTSMYLCASSFGTSGGYEQYFGPGTRLTVT.

On this clone itself: The junction and the germline gene differ at one end; a read error may be behind it. V and J are TRBV7-9 and TRBJ2-6, with a weak D call TRBD2 (6 bases). The CDR3 has 15 amino acids. The V gene's germline CDR1 is SEHNR and CDR2 FQNEAQ (reference sequence). In nucleotides, the CDR3 is TGTGCCAGCAGCTCCGGAGGGCAGGCAGCCAACGGCCTGACTTTC. Translating it yields CASSSGGQAANGLTF.

The chain uses TRBV6-6 and TRBJ2-4; 10 bases are shared with TRBD2. CDR1 and CDR2 from the germline V gene are MNHNY and SVGAGI (reference sequence). With V trimmed by 7 bases and J by 3 bases, 3 bases remained unmatched. This CDR3 region has 14 residues. The CDR3 reads CASTGLADKNIQYF. In DNA form, the CDR3 reads TGTGCCAGCACAGGACTAGCGGACAAAAACATTCAGTACTTC.